This paragraph covers one T cell receptor beta chain sequence. This record comes from a study of CD8 T cells in Susac syndrome. TEMRA cells were enriched by FACS, while CD8+ and CD4+ T cells were obtained through a negative isolation that was performed magnetically. Germline V gene sequence: CDR1 GTSNPN, CDR2 SVGIG (reference sequence). Trimming left V 5 bases short and J 0 bases short, with 12 bases between. The CDR3 runs 14 residues. Reverse transcription used roughly 0.45 to 1 ug RNA and random hexamers. The method of amplification for TCR beta CDR3 was immunoSEQ multiplex PCR, covering 54 Vbeta and 13 Jbeta. TCRdb re-derived calls from the immunoSEQ multiplex PCR reads in MiXCR, one entry per CDR3 protein. The profile shows some 170,000 distinct CDR3 sequences, about 95% of them singletons.

The specimen sequenced was CD4+ T cells from PBMCs. The receptor's source is a human donor in good health. The chain couples TRBV30 to TRBJ2-3; perhaps TRBD2 as D (7 bases). The DNA of the CDR3 is TGTGCCTGGGGGGAGGGGGGAAGCACAGATACGCAGTATTTT. Translation: CAWGEGGSTDTQYF.